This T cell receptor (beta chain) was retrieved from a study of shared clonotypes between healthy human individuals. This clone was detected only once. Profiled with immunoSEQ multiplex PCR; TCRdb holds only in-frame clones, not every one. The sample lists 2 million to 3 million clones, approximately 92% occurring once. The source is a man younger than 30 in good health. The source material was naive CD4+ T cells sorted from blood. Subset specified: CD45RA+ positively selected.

The CDR3 DNA reads as TGTGCCAGCAGTTACACGCGTGGGGGGACCTACGAGCAGTACTTC. Protein product: CASSYTRGGTYEQYF. V and J are TRBV6-5 and TRBJ2-7, with D tentatively TRBD2 (6 bases). The CDR3 has 15 amino acids. Trimming shortened V by 2 bases and J by 2 bases, and 13 bases separated the two germline ends. Germline CDR1 reads MNHEY; CDR2 reads SVGAGI.